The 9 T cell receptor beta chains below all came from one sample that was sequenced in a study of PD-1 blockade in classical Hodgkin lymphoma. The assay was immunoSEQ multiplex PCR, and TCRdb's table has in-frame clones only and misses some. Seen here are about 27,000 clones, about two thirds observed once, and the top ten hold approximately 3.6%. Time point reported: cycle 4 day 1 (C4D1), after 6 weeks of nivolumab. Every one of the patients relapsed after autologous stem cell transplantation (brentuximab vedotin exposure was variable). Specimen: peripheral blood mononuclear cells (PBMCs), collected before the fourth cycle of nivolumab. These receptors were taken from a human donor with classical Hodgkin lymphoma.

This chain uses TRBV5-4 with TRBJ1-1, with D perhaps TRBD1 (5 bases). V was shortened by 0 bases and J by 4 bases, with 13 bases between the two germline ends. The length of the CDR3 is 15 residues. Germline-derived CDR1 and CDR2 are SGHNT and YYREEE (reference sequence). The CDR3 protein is CASSLEQGAGTEAFF. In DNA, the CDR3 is TGTGCCAGCAGCTTGGAGCAGGGAGCAGGCACTGAAGCTTTCTTT.

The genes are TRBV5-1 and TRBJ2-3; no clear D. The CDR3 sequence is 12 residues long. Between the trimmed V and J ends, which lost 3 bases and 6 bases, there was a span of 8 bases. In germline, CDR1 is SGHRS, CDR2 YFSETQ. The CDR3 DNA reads TGCGCCAGCAGCTCCCGCGTGGATACGCAGTATTTT. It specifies CASSSRVDTQYF.

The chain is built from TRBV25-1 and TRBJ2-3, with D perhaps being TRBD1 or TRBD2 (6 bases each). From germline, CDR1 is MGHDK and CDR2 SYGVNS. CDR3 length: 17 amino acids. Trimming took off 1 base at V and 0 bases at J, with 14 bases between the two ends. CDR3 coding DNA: TGTGCCAGCAGTGAATCGTCGGGGGCGCCCAGCACAGATACGCAGTATTTT. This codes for CASSESSGAPSTDTQYF.

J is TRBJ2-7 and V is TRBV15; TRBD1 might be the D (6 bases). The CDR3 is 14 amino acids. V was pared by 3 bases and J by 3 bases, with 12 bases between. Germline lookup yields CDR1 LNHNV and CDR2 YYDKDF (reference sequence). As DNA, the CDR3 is TGTGCCACCAGCAGCGAGGACAGAGTCTACGAGCAGTACTTC. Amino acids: CATSSEDRVYEQYF. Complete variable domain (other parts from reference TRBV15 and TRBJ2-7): DAMVIQNPRYQVTQFGKPVTLSCSQTLNHNVMYWYQQKSSQAPKLLFHYYDKDFNNEADTPDNFQSRRPNTSFCFLDIRSPGLGDTAMYLCATSSEDRVYEQYFGPGTRLTVT.

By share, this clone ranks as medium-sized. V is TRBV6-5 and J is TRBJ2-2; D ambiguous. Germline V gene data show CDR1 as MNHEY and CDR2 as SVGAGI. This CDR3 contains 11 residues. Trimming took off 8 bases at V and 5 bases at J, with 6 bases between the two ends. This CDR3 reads CASRSTGELFF. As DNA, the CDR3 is TGTGCCAGCCGGTCGACCGGGGAGCTGTTTTTT.

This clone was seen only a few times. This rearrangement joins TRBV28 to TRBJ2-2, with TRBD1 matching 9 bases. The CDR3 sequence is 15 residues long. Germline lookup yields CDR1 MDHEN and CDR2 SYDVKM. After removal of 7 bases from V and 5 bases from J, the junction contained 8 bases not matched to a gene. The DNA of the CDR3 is TGTGCCAGCAACCGACAGGGGGGGAGGACCGGGGAGCTGTTTTTT. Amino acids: CASNRQGGRTGELFF.

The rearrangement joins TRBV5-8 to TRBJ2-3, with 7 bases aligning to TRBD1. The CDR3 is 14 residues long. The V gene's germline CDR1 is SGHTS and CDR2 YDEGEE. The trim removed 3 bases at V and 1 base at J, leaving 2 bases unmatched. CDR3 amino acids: CASSWTGRTDTQYF. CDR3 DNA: TGTGCCAGCAGCTGGACAGGACGCACAGATACGCAGTATTTT.

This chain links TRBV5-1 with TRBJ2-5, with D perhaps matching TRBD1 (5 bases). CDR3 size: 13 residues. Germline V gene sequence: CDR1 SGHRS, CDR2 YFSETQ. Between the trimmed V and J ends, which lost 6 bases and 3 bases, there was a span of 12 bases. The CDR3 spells CASTLFREETQYF. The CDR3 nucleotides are TGCGCCAGCACCCTATTCAGGGAAGAGACCCAGTACTTC.

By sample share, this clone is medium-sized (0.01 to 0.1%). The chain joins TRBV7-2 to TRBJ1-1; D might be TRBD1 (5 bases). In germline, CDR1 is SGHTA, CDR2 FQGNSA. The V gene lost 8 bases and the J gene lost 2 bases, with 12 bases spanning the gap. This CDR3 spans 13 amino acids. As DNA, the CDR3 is TGTGCCAGCTCATGGGGCGGAAACACTGAAGCTTTCTTT. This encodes CASSWGGNTEAFF. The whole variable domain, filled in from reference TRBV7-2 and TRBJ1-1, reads GAGVSQSPSNKVTEKGKDVELRCDPISGHTALYWYRQSLGQGLEFLIYFQGNSAPDKSGLPSDRFSAERTGGSVSTLTIQRTQQEDSAVYLCASSWGGNTEAFFGQGTRLTVV.